Listed here is a single TCR beta chain. Trimming removed 0 bases from V and 5 bases from J; junction bases left unmatched: 7. Germline V CDR1 and CDR2: WSHSY, SAAADI. The CDR3 length is 16 residues. One entry per CDR3 protein results from TCRdb running MiXCR on the RT-PCR reads. The table includes 550,000 to 750,000 distinct CDR3 sequences, around 14% detected once. This chain links TRBV10-2 with TRBJ2-5; 9 positions agree with TRBD1. The TCR comes from a female donor in good health, serving as a healthy control. Sequencing was performed on memory CD4+ T cells from blood. The CDR3 DNA sequence: TGCGCCAGCAGTGAGTCGCTACCGGGACAGGGTGAGACCCAGTACTTC. Encoded protein: CASSESLPGQGETQYF.